The 25 T cell receptor beta chains reported below all come from one sample, sequenced in a study of blood T cell repertoires in COVID-19. Only in-frame clones appear in the TCRdb table, and some are missing; sequencing was by immunoSEQ multiplex PCR. Of 62,000 or so clones in the sample, over 65% were seen once. What was sequenced was peripheral blood. The receptors originated from a man aged 60 to 69 with COVID-19, enrolled during active disease.

V and J are TRBV3-1 (or the pseudogene TRBV3-2) and TRBJ2-1; 7 bases fit TRBD2. The CDR3 sequence is 14 residues long. With V trimmed by 4 bases and J by 7 bases, 7 bases remained unmatched. Germline CDR1 is LGHDT and CDR2 is YNNKEL (reference sequence). CDR3 bases: TGTGCCAGCAGCCCGACGGGACTAAATAATGAGCAGTTCTTC. Amino acids: CASSPTGLNNEQFF.

V gene TRBV5-1 combines with J gene TRBJ2-5; unclear D gene. The V gene's germline CDR1 is SGHRS and CDR2 YFSETQ. V gave up 1 base and J gave up 3 bases, with 7 bases separating them. The CDR3 runs to 13 residues. The CDR3 protein is CASSLMREETQYF. CDR3 DNA: TGCGCCAGCAGCTTGATGCGCGAAGAGACCCAGTACTTC.

This chain's CDR3 is CASKGRPLGEQFF. In DNA form, the CDR3 reads TGTGCCAGCAAGGGGCGGCCGCTCGGTGAGCAGTTCTTC. V gene TRBV27 combines with J gene TRBJ2-1, with a weak D call TRBD1 (5 bases). CDR3 length: 13 residues. V lost 7 bases and J 9 bases, leaving 16 bases between the germline ends. The germline CDR1 and CDR2 sequences are MNHEY and SMNVEV (reference sequence).

This rearrangement joins TRBV6-5 to TRBJ1-1; tentatively, D is TRBD1 (5 bases). Trimming cost V 6 bases and J 0 bases, with 11 bases left between them. Germline CDR1 is MNHEY and CDR2 is SVGAGI. CDR3 length: 14 amino acids. CDR3 DNA sequence: TGTGCCAGCAGGGCGACAGACATGAACACTGAAGCTTTCTTT. It encodes CASRATDMNTEAFF.

CDR3: CASSHNPYDEPAFF. CDR3 bases: TGTGCCAGCAGCCATAACCCCTACGATGAACCAGCTTTCTTT. The chain recombines TRBV7-3 with TRBJ1-1; D uncertain. Germline CDR1 SGHTA, CDR2 FQGTGA. V lost 5 bases and J lost 10, with 20 bases in between. This CDR3 spans 14 amino acids. Full variable domain (remainder filled in from reference TRBV7-3 and TRBJ1-1): GAGVSQTPSNKVTEKGKYVELRCDPISGHTALYWYRQSLGQGPEFLIYFQGTGAADDSGLPNDRFFAVRPEGSVSTLKIQRTERGDSAVYLCASSHNPYDEPAFFGQGTRLTVV.

The chain uses TRBV10-3 and TRBJ2-5, with 9 bases fitting TRBD1. The V gene's germline CDR1 is ENHRY and CDR2 SYGVKD. The CDR3 contains 14 residues. Trimming at V came to 6 bases and at J to 2 bases, leaving 4 bases not matched to a gene. Here the CDR3 DNA reads TGTGCCATCAGACAGGGGACAGGGCAAGAGACCCAGTACTTC. Amino acid sequence: CAIRQGTGQETQYF.

The chain is built from TRBV10-3 and TRBJ1-6; 8 bases agree with TRBD1. Germline-derived CDR1 and CDR2 are ENHRY and SYGVKD. The ends lost 10 bases at V and 7 bases at J; junction bases unmatched: 6. This CDR3 contains 13 residues. CDR3 sequence (DNA): TGTGCCAACCAGGGGGCGATGAATTCACCCCTCCACTTT. Translated, it gives CANQGAMNSPLHF.

This rearrangement joins TRBV3-1 (or the pseudogene TRBV3-2) to TRBJ1-1, with 7 nucleotides matching TRBD1. V was pared by 6 bases and J by 1 base, with 2 bases of the junction left unmatched. Germline values: CDR1 LGHDT, CDR2 YNNKEL (reference sequence). This CDR3 is 13 amino acids long. The chain's CDR3 is CASSQGGNTEAFF. The CDR3 DNA is TGTGCCAGCAGTCAGGGGGGGAACACTGAAGCTTTCTTT.

The chain is built from TRBV2 and TRBJ2-2; D might be TRBD1 (5 bases). The germline V gene has CDR1 SNHLY and CDR2 FYNNEI. Trimming removed 5 bases from V and 6 bases from J, with 13 bases in between. This CDR3 spans 14 amino acids. CDR3 sequence reads: CASSIRQPPGELFF. In nucleotides, the CDR3 is TGTGCCAGCAGTATTAGACAGCCTCCCGGGGAGCTGTTTTTT.

This chain links TRBV5-6 with TRBJ2-7; possible D gene TRBD1, 5 bases. Germline assignment: CDR1 SGHDT and CDR2 YYEEEE. V dropped 3 bases and J dropped 5 bases, with 15 bases sitting between them. The CDR3 has 14 residues. In DNA form, the CDR3 reads TGTGCCAGCAGCTCCAAGCAGGGTCTCGACGAGCAGTACTTC. Translating gives CASSSKQGLDEQYF.

This clone appeared a few times. The J gene is TRBJ1-1, the V gene TRBV5-5, with D unresolved. Germline V gene lookup returns CDR1 SGHKS and CDR2 YYEKEE (reference sequence). This CDR3 region has 14 residues. V dropped 0 bases and J dropped 1 base, with 7 bases sitting between them. The CDR3 DNA follows: TGTGCCAGCAGCTTGGACATGTCGAACACTGAAGCTTTCTTT. Its translation is CASSLDMSNTEAFF.

The CDR3 sequence is CASSLGAGGNEQFF. The CDR3, as DNA: TGTGCCAGCAGCTTGGGGGCAGGGGGAAATGAGCAGTTCTTC. The chain has TRBV5-6 and TRBJ2-1; 7 bases map to TRBD1. This CDR3 has 14 amino acids. Per the germline V gene, CDR1 is SGHDT and CDR2 is YYEEEE. V shed 0 bases, J shed 7 bases, and the junction held 4 bases outside the gene matches. Complete variable domain (other parts from reference TRBV5-6 and TRBJ2-1): DAGVTQSPTHLIKTRGQQVTLRCSPKSGHDTVSWYQQALGQGPQFIFQYYEEEERQRGNFPDRFSGHQFPNYSSELNVNALLLGDSALYLCASSLGAGGNEQFFGPGTRLTVL.

The sample holds one count of this clone. V and J are TRBV11-2 and TRBJ2-1; TRBD2 matches at 8 bases. Per the germline V gene, CDR1 is SGHAT and CDR2 is FQNNGV. The CDR3 covers 15 residues. J lost 4 bases, V lost 1 base, and 3 bases had no gene match. DNA of the CDR3: TGTGCCAGCAGCTTAGCACTAGCGGCGTACAATGAGCAGTTCTTC. This sequence encodes CASSLALAAYNEQFF.

The chain combines TRBV6-4 with TRBJ2-1, with D possibly TRBD2 on 6 matching bases. The CDR3 has 15 amino acids. Between the trimmed V and J ends, which lost 6 bases and 7 bases, there was a span of 19 bases. Germline assignment: CDR1 MRHNA and CDR2 SNTAGT. This CDR3 reads CASSRLPGVDNEQFF. The CDR3 coding sequence is TGTGCCAGCAGCCGATTGCCGGGAGTTGATAATGAGCAGTTCTTC.

This chain links TRBV19 with TRBJ1-1; 7 nucleotides align to TRBD1. Germline V gene lookup returns CDR1 LNHDA and CDR2 SQIVND (reference sequence). The CDR3 is 14 amino acids. J lost 5 bases, V lost 5 bases, and 8 bases had no gene match. The CDR3: CASSVQKQGTEAFF. In nucleotides, the CDR3 is TGTGCCAGTAGTGTTCAGAAACAGGGGACTGAAGCTTTCTTT.

This chain connects TRBV7-9 to TRBJ1-1; maybe TRBD1 (5 bases). The V gene's germline CDR1 is SEHNR and CDR2 FQNEAQ (reference sequence). V lost 6 bases to trimming and J lost 1 base, with 9 bases between them. CDR3 length: 13 amino acids. CDR3 coding DNA: TGTGCCAGCAGGCCGACAGCGAACACTGAAGCTTTCTTT. Translating gives CASRPTANTEAFF.

This clone was detected only once. This chain connects TRBV27 to TRBJ2-1; D possibly corresponds to TRBD2 (6 bases). Trimming removed 5 bases at V and 0 bases at J, with 20 bases between. This CDR3 is built from 18 residues. Germline CDR1 is MNHEY and CDR2 is SMNVEV (reference sequence). The CDR3 loop is CASSPLPLSGNSYNEQFF. The CDR3 bases are TGTGCCAGCAGTCCCCTACCTCTTAGCGGAAACTCCTACAATGAGCAGTTCTTC.

The CDR3 spells CASSLGGAEYYGYTF. The CDR3, as DNA: TGTGCCAGCAGTTTAGGGGGGGCCGAGTACTATGGCTACACCTTC. The chain has TRBV27 and TRBJ1-2; D is possibly TRBD1 (6 bases). V lost 2 bases, J lost 3 bases, and 13 bases lay in between. The CDR3 loop spans 15 amino acids. CDR1 is MNHEY and CDR2 is SMNVEV in the germline V gene (reference sequence).

This rearrangement joins TRBV6-1 to TRBJ2-1; tentatively, D is TRBD1 (6 bases). Germline V gene lookup returns CDR1 MNHNS and CDR2 SASEGT. V gave up 3 bases and J gave up 5 bases, with 11 bases separating them. This CDR3 is 14 amino acids long. CDR3 protein: CASSEPGANNEQFF. Written as DNA, the CDR3 is TGTGCCAGCAGTGAGCCAGGGGCGAACAATGAGCAGTTCTTC.

This rearrangement joins TRBV29-1 to TRBJ2-7; maybe TRBD1 (6 bases). Trimming removed 5 bases from V and 3 bases from J, with 8 bases in between. This CDR3 region has 11 residues. CDR1 and CDR2 from the germline V gene are SQVTM and ANQGSEA. CDR3 sequence (DNA): TGCAGCGTTAACAGGGACTACGAGCAGTACTTC. Its translation: CSVNRDYEQYF.

CDR3 coding DNA: TGTGCCAGCATGGGTGGCAGGGCCGGCTCCTACAATGAGCAGTTCTTC. Its protein product is CASMGGRAGSYNEQFF. V gene TRBV6-6 combines with J gene TRBJ2-1; possibly TRBD1 for D (5 bases). V lost 7 bases to trimming and J lost 0 bases, with 16 bases between them. CDR3 length: 16 amino acids. The germline CDR1 and CDR2 sequences are MNHNY and SVGAGI (reference sequence).

The rearrangement links TRBV4-2 to TRBJ2-7; 8 nucleotides align to TRBD1. Germline V gene lookup returns CDR1 LGHNA and CDR2 YNFKEQ. The CDR3 spans 12 residues. The CDR3 spells CASADRDYEQYF. CDR3 bases: TGTGCTTCAGCGGACAGGGACTACGAGCAGTACTTC.

The J gene is TRBJ2-7, the V gene TRBV5-1; D not certain. Trimming took 3 bases from V and 2 from J, leaving 3 bases between them. The germline gives CDR1 SGHRS, CDR2 YFSETQ. There are 11 residues in the CDR3. CDR3 sequence (DNA): TGCGCCAGCAGCTCAGCCTACGAGCAGTACTTC. Encoded protein: CASSSAYEQYF.

The chain is built from TRBV6-5 and TRBJ1-6, with 9 bases identical to TRBD1. V shed 6 bases, J shed 5 bases, and the junction held 5 bases outside the gene matches. The CDR3 spans 15 residues. Per the germline V gene, CDR1 is MNHEY and CDR2 is SVGAGI. The DNA for the CDR3 is TGTGCCAGCAGGGGACAGGGTAACGATAATTCACCCCTCCACTTT. Amino acids: CASRGQGNDNSPLHF.

The chain employs TRBV7-3 and TRBJ2-7; D unresolved. The V and J ends lost 2 bases and 0 bases respectively, with 14 bases between them. The V gene's germline CDR1 is SGHTA and CDR2 FQGTGA. This CDR3 region has 16 residues. The CDR3 sequence: CASSLQPATSSYEQYF. Written as DNA, the CDR3 is TGTGCCAGCAGCTTACAGCCGGCGACTTCCTCCTACGAGCAGTACTTC.